This TCR beta chain originates from a study of blood T cell repertoires in COVID-19. To note about this clone: Relative to the germline gene, one junction end is altered; a read error may explain this.

Method: immunoSEQ multiplex PCR; TCRdb's copy keeps in-frame clones and lacks some. Of around 140,000 clones in the sample, around 81% are singletons; the top ten hold more than 6.5%. CDR3 size: 14 residues. Germline CDR1 MNHEY, CDR2 SVGAGI. The specimen was peripheral blood. This chain connects TRBV6-5 to TRBJ2-3; D is unclear. The source of this sequence is a human donor in a cohort sampled during active COVID-19. CDR3: CACRTQVSTDTQYF. The CDR3 nucleotides are TGTGCCTGCAGGACCCAGGTTAGCACAGATACGCAGTATTTT.